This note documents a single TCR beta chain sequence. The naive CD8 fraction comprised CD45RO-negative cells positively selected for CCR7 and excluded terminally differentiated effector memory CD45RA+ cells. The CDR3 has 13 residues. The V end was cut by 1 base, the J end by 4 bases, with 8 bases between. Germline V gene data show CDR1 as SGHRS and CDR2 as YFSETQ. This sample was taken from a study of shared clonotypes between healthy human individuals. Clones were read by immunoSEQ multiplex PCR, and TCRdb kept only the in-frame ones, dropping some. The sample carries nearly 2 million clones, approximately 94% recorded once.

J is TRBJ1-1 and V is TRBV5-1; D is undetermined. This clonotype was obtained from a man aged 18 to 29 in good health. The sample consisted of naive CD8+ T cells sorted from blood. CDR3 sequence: CASSLRQTTEAFF. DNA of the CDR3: TGCGCCAGCAGCTTGCGTCAGACCACTGAAGCTTTCTTT.